The text below deals with one TCR beta chain. V shed 4 bases and J 4 bases; nucleotides not matched to a gene: 8. This CDR3 comprises 15 residues. The data derive from a study of blood T cells in healthy people across ages. A second PCR, run for roughly 7 to 12 cycles, used a sample-barcoded 5' primer plus a J-beta primer mix. TCRdb reprocessed the 5' RACE reads with MiXCR, giving one entry per CDR3 protein. This sample has 710,000 or so distinct CDR3 sequences, with around a fifth found just once. The chain is built from TRBV12-3 or TRBV12-4 and TRBJ1-2, with 8 bases fitting TRBD1. The clonotype comes from a man between 65 and 85 years old in good health. The sample taken for sequencing was blood. The CDR3 is CASSSTLDRGYGYTF. The CDR3 DNA sequence: TGTGCCAGCAGTTCAACTCTCGACAGGGGCTATGGCTACACCTTC.